This TCR beta chain comes out of a study of PD-1 blockade in classical Hodgkin lymphoma. Study observations and caveats: Anyone who began nivolumab under 1 year after ASCT was excluded. Before treatment, TCR diversity in newly diagnosed patients was reportedly lower than in healthy donors. CD4+ TCR diversity, unlike CD8+, rose significantly by C4D1.

CDR1 is MGHRA and CDR2 is YSYEKL in the germline V gene. The CDR3 totals 15 residues. V was clipped by 0 bases and J by 5 bases, with 10 bases between them. Time point of the sample: cycle 4 day 1 (C4D1), after more than five weeks of nivolumab. Every patient experienced relapse after autologous stem cell transplantation, and brentuximab vedotin exposure varied. Some clones are missing from TCRdb's copy, which holds only in-frame ones; the method was immunoSEQ multiplex PCR. The data show some 27,000 clones, around 80% seen once. On this clone itself: What it recognizes is unknown.

The TCR originated in a human donor with classical Hodgkin lymphoma. This material consisted of peripheral blood mononuclear cells (PBMCs), taken before the fourth cycle of nivolumab. This chain connects TRBV4-1 to TRBJ1-4; unclear D gene. CDR3 bases: TGCGCCAGCAGCCAAGATGGCAGACAAAATGAAAAACTGTTTTTT. Protein product: CASSQDGRQNEKLFF.